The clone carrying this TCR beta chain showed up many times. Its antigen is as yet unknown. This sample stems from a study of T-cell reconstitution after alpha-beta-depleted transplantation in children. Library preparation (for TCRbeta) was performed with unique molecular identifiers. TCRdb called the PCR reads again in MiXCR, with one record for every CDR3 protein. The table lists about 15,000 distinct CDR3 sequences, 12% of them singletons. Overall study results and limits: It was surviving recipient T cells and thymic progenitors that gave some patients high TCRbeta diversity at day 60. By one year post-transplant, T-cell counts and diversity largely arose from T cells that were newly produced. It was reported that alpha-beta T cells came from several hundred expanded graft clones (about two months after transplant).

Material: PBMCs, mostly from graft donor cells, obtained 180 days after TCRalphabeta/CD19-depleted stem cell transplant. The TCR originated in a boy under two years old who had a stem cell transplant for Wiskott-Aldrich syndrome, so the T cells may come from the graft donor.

CDR3 nucleotide sequence: TGTGCCAGCAGTTACTTGCGGGATCCCACCTACGAGCAGTACTTC. Its protein is CASSYLRDPTYEQYF. The chain uses TRBV6-2 or TRBV6-3 and TRBJ2-7, with D perhaps TRBD2 (6 bases). This CDR3 has 15 residues. Per germline, CDR1 MNHEY and CDR2 SVGEGT. Deletions cut 1 base from V and 2 bases from J, with 12 bases between.